This T cell receptor beta chain was captured in a study of human T cells and chemical hapten exposure. Background on the study: Largely, small differences in pooled library volume made per-sample TCR yields vary. Study-level findings and limits: With regard to DPC sensitization, TCRs above 1 in 1000 frequency did not change.

The sample holds a few counts of this clonotype. Its antigen is currently unknown. As handled by the study authors: Ranging from roughly 20,000 to 690,600, TCR counts per sample had a median value of roughly 96,000. TCRdb passed the 5' RACE reads through MiXCR, listing each CDR3 protein once. TCRdb's processing, not the authors' own work, is the source of the V and J calls. Of tens of thousands of distinct CDR3 sequences in the sample, less than 20% were seen once. The CDR3 loop spans 13 amino acids. V shed 5 bases and J shed 8 bases, with 12 bases lying between them. Germline assignment: CDR1 SEHNR and CDR2 FQNEAQ (reference sequence). The authors' total RNA extraction used unfractionated whole blood.

This clonotype originated in a female donor in good health. The chain uses TRBV7-9 and TRBJ1-4; D perhaps matches TRBD1 (6 bases). This CDR3 is CASSPGQWEKLFF. The CDR3 DNA reads TGTGCCAGCAGCCCCGGACAGTGGGAAAAACTGTTTTTT.